This T cell receptor beta chain was sequenced for a study of cytomegalovirus exposure and HLA in healthy donors. In the study overall: Later analysis reported that the 95 to 150 validation repertoires shared the platform of the approximately 670 first-cohort repertoires.

Study results and limitations: Confirmation in vitro established that a few CMV-associated chains were specific for CMV antigens.

Trimming shortened V by 5 bases and J by 7 bases, and 15 bases separated the two germline ends. Germline values: CDR1 LNHDA, CDR2 SQIVND (reference sequence). The CDR3 contains 14 residues. Points on this clone: Its target is not known.

Only in-frame clones appear in the TCRdb table, and some are missing; sequencing was by immunoSEQ multiplex PCR. This sample carries about 130,000 clones, under 90% of them seen once, and the ten largest clones take roughly 2%. The sample was PBMCs. The genes are TRBV19 and TRBJ2-1, with D possibly matching TRBD1 (6 bases). The TCR was taken from a woman younger than 35 in good health and CMV-seronegative. The DNA of the CDR3 is TGTGCCAGTAGTGCAGGGGAAATCGATAATGAGCAGTTCTTC. It specifies CASSAGEIDNEQFF. Using reference TRBV19 and TRBJ2-1 for the parts outside the CDR3, the full variable domain is DGGITQSPKYLFRKEGQNVTLSCEQNLNHDAMYWYRQDPGQGLRLIYYSQIVNDFQKGDIAEGYSVSREKKESFPLTVTSAQKNPTAFYLCASSAGEIDNEQFFGPGTRLTVL.